These T cell receptor beta chains were read from a single sample in a study of cytomegalovirus exposure and HLA in healthy donors. Assay used: immunoSEQ multiplex PCR; TCRdb lists only in-frame clones, some missing. The sample yields 150,000 to 170,000 clones, 65% to 85% seen once. The sample comprised PBMCs. The receptors were sampled from a young man in good health and CMV-seronegative. Each CDR3 is given with its conserved first and last residue. A D gene is named only where the DNA matches it firmly. The listing skips clone size in some rows; elsewhere it reads once, few, many or a size class.

abundance: NA
j_gene: TRBJ1-1
v_gene: TRBV16
d_gene: NA
CDR3nt: TGTGCCAGCAGCCATGCCAGACAGAGGAACACTGAAGCTTTCTTT
CDR3aa: CASSHARQRNTEAFF

abundance: NA
j_gene: TRBJ2-3
v_gene: TRBV10-2
d_gene: NA
CDR3nt: TGCGCCAGCAGTTCCCTTCTCGGGTATACAGATACGCAGTATTTT
CDR3aa: CASSSLLGYTDTQYF

abundance: NA
j_gene: TRBJ2-5
v_gene: TRBV7-3
d_gene: TRBD2
CDR3nt: TGTGCCAGCAGCTTATCCGCTAGCGGGGGTCAAGAGACCCAGTACTTC
CDR3aa: CASSLSASGGQETQYF

abundance: few
j_gene: TRBJ2-3
v_gene: TRBV6-4
d_gene: TRBD2
CDR3nt: TGTGCCAGCAGTGCCAGCCTAGCGGGGGGGCCAGATACGCAGTATTTT
CDR3aa: CASSASLAGGPDTQYF

abundance: few
j_gene: TRBJ1-1
v_gene: TRBV7-3
d_gene: NA
CDR3nt: TGTGCCAGCAGCTTAACGTCCGGGTTCAACAAAGCTTTCTTT
CDR3aa: CASSLTSGFNKAFF

abundance: NA
j_gene: TRBJ2-1
v_gene: TRBV5-1
d_gene: NA
CDR3nt: TGCGCCAGCAGCTTGGCCTCGACAGACAATGAGCAGTTCTTC
CDR3aa: CASSLASTDNEQFF

abundance: NA
j_gene: TRBJ1-2
v_gene: TRBV6-5
d_gene: TRBD1
CDR3nt: TGTGCCAGCTCGTCATCCGGACAGGGAGGTGGCTACACCTTC
CDR3aa: CASSSSGQGGGYTF

abundance: NA
j_gene: TRBJ1-1
v_gene: TRBV4-3
d_gene: TRBD1
CDR3nt: TGCGCCAGCAGCCAACTCACAGGGGGCACTGAAGCTTTCTTT
CDR3aa: CASSQLTGGTEAFF

abundance: NA
j_gene: TRBJ2-3
v_gene: TRBV6-1
d_gene: TRBD2
CDR3nt: TGTGCCAGCGCGGGACTAGCGGGACCTAATACGCAGTATTTT
CDR3aa: CASAGLAGPNTQYF

abundance: NA
j_gene: TRBJ1-2
v_gene: TRBV7-9
d_gene: NA
CDR3nt: TGTGCCAGCAGCTGGGCGGACAGAGCTAACTATGGCTACACCTTC
CDR3aa: CASSWADRANYGYTF

abundance: NA
j_gene: TRBJ1-1
v_gene: TRBV4-1
d_gene: NA
CDR3nt: TGCGCCAGCAGTTTTTCGCGGCAAGGCACTGAAGCTTTCTTT
CDR3aa: CASSFSRQGTEAFF

abundance: NA
j_gene: TRBJ1-1
v_gene: TRBV5-1
d_gene: NA
CDR3nt: TGCGCCAGCAGCTTGGGGCAGATCATGAACACTGAAGCTTTCTTT
CDR3aa: CASSLGQIMNTEAFF

abundance: NA
j_gene: TRBJ1-1
v_gene: TRBV5-6
d_gene: TRBD1
CDR3nt: TGTGCCAGCAGCTTTGGTACAGGGGGCTACACTGAAGCTTTCTTT
CDR3aa: CASSFGTGGYTEAFF

abundance: NA
j_gene: TRBJ2-7
v_gene: TRBV11-2
d_gene: NA
CDR3nt: TGTGCCAGCAGCCCCTTCGACAGATCCTACGAGCAGTACTTC
CDR3aa: CASSPFDRSYEQYF

abundance: NA
j_gene: TRBJ2-3
v_gene: TRBV7-2
d_gene: TRBD1
CDR3nt: TGTGCCAGCAGCTTCGTAAAGGGGGCTGCAGATACGCAGTATTTT
CDR3aa: CASSFVKGAADTQYF

abundance: NA
j_gene: TRBJ2-7
v_gene: TRBV9
d_gene: TRBD2
CDR3nt: TGTGCCAGCAGCCCTCGGGGGGGCTCCGAGCAGTACTTC
CDR3aa: CASSPRGGSEQYF

abundance: NA
j_gene: TRBJ1-6
v_gene: TRBV23-1
d_gene: NA
CDR3nt: TGCGCCAGCCCTCGAGGGACTGATCCTTTTGGTTCACCCCTCCACTTT
CDR3aa: CASPRGTDPFGSPLHF

abundance: NA
j_gene: TRBJ2-5
v_gene: TRBV4-2
d_gene: TRBD2
CDR3nt: TGTGCCAGCAGCCAAGATCAGGGACTAGCGGGGGGGCAGGCCCAGTACTTC
CDR3aa: CASSQDQGLAGGQAQYF

abundance: NA
j_gene: TRBJ2-5
v_gene: TRBV5-4
d_gene: TRBD2
CDR3nt: TGTGCCAGCACAACCGCAAGGACTAGCGGGGGCCTCCAAGAGACCCAGTACTTC
CDR3aa: CASTTARTSGGLQETQYF

abundance: NA
j_gene: TRBJ2-6
v_gene: TRBV19
d_gene: TRBD1
CDR3nt: TGTGCCAGTAGTATCATCCGGGACAGGTTTTCCGGGGCCAACGGCCTGACTTTC
CDR3aa: CASSIIRDRFSGANGLTF

abundance: NA
j_gene: TRBJ2-6
v_gene: TRBV2
d_gene: NA
CDR3nt: TGTGCCAGCAGAGACGGGGTCGCGGCCAACGTCCTGACTTTC
CDR3aa: CASRDGVAANVLTF

abundance: NA
j_gene: TRBJ1-4
v_gene: TRBV4-1
d_gene: TRBD1
CDR3nt: TGCGCCAGCAGCCACAGGGGGACAGGGATTAAAAAAGAACTGTTTTTT
CDR3aa: CASSHRGTGIKKELFF

abundance: NA
j_gene: TRBJ1-2
v_gene: TRBV5-1
d_gene: TRBD1
CDR3nt: TGCGCCAGCAGATCGGGGACAGGGGTCACCGGCTACACCTTC
CDR3aa: CASRSGTGVTGYTF

abundance: NA
j_gene: TRBJ1-1
v_gene: TRBV7-9
d_gene: NA
CDR3nt: TGTGCCAGCAGCTTAGACGGAGGAACTGAAGCTTTCTTT
CDR3aa: CASSLDGGTEAFF

abundance: NA
j_gene: TRBJ1-1
v_gene: TRBV5-1
d_gene: TRBD1
CDR3nt: TGCGCCAGCAGCTTGGGGTCTGACAGGGCAGATTGGGGATCGGACACTGAAGCTTTCTTT
CDR3aa: CASSLGSDRADWGSDTEAFF

abundance: NA
j_gene: TRBJ2-1
v_gene: TRBV6-5
d_gene: NA
CDR3nt: TGTGCCAGCAGTTACTCGGCGGGGTCGGATGAGCAGTTCTTC
CDR3aa: CASSYSAGSDEQFF

abundance: NA
j_gene: TRBJ2-4
v_gene: TRBV5-6
d_gene: NA
CDR3nt: TGTGCCAGCAGCTCGGACTCCGTAGCCAAAAACAGTCAGTACTTC
CDR3aa: CASSSDSVAKNSQYF

abundance: NA
j_gene: TRBJ2-2
v_gene: TRBV18
d_gene: NA
CDR3nt: TGTGCCAGCTCACCTCAGGGACAAACGAACACCGGGGAGCTGTTTTTT
CDR3aa: CASSPQGQTNTGELFF

abundance: NA
j_gene: TRBJ2-5
v_gene: TRBV18
d_gene: TRBD1
CDR3nt: TGTGCCAGCTCACCAGGACAGGGTGAGACCCAGTACTTC
CDR3aa: CASSPGQGETQYF

abundance: NA
j_gene: TRBJ1-6
v_gene: TRBV5-1
d_gene: TRBD1
CDR3nt: TGCGCCAGCAGCACGGGACAGGGAAATTCACCCCTCCACTTT
CDR3aa: CASSTGQGNSPLHF

abundance: NA
j_gene: TRBJ2-1
v_gene: TRBV5-4
d_gene: TRBD1
CDR3nt: TGTGCCAGCAGCCTGGGACAGGGCTCTTACAATGAGCAGTTCTTC
CDR3aa: CASSLGQGSYNEQFF

abundance: few
j_gene: TRBJ2-5
v_gene: TRBV27
d_gene: NA
CDR3nt: TGTGCCAGCTCCCGGCGGGGAGGCAAAGAGACCCAGTACTTC
CDR3aa: CASSRRGGKETQYF

abundance: NA
j_gene: TRBJ1-1
v_gene: TRBV6-5
d_gene: TRBD1
CDR3nt: TGTGCCAGCAGTGACCCAGGGGGGAAAACTGAAGCTTTCTTT
CDR3aa: CASSDPGGKTEAFF

abundance: NA
j_gene: TRBJ2-5
v_gene: TRBV5-4
d_gene: TRBD1
CDR3nt: TGTGCCAGCAGCCAGGGGGCAGAGACCCAGTACTTC
CDR3aa: CASSQGAETQYF

abundance: NA
j_gene: TRBJ1-3
v_gene: TRBV2
d_gene: NA
CDR3nt: TGTGCCAGCAGTGAGATGATAGGGGTAGCTGGAAACACCATATATTTT
CDR3aa: CASSEMIGVAGNTIYF

abundance: NA
j_gene: TRBJ2-7
v_gene: TRBV7-2
d_gene: NA
CDR3nt: TGTGCCAGCAGCTCCCCCGGGACACTCTCCTACGAGCAGTACTTC
CDR3aa: CASSSPGTLSYEQYF

abundance: few
j_gene: TRBJ1-2
v_gene: TRBV27
d_gene: TRBD1
CDR3nt: TGTGCCAGCAGTCCTCGACAGGGGATAACTAACTATGGCTACACCTTC
CDR3aa: CASSPRQGITNYGYTF

abundance: NA
j_gene: TRBJ2-2
v_gene: TRBV9
d_gene: NA
CDR3nt: TGTGCCAGCAGCGTAGGTATCACCGGGGAGCTGTTTTTT
CDR3aa: CASSVGITGELFF

abundance: NA
j_gene: TRBJ2-3
v_gene: TRBV19
d_gene: NA
CDR3nt: TGTGCCAGTAGTAGTTGGGCCAGCACAGATACGCAGTATTTT
CDR3aa: CASSSWASTDTQYF

abundance: few
j_gene: TRBJ1-2
v_gene: TRBV5-1
d_gene: TRBD1
CDR3nt: TGCGCCAGCAGCGCCGGGACAGAGATATGGAGGTACACCTTC
CDR3aa: CASSAGTEIWRYTF

abundance: NA
j_gene: TRBJ2-1
v_gene: TRBV9
d_gene: NA
CDR3nt: TGTGCCAGCAGCCGGGCGGGTTTCAATGAGCAGTTCTTC
CDR3aa: CASSRAGFNEQFF

abundance: NA
j_gene: TRBJ1-2
v_gene: TRBV15
d_gene: TRBD1
CDR3nt: TGTGCCACCAGCAGAACGACAGGGGGGACGTATTATGGCTACACCTTC
CDR3aa: CATSRTTGGTYYGYTF

abundance: NA
j_gene: TRBJ2-1
v_gene: TRBV19
d_gene: TRBD2
CDR3nt: TGTGCCAGTAGTCAGGCAGGCGGGGGTAATGAGCAGTTCTTC
CDR3aa: CASSQAGGGNEQFF

abundance: NA
j_gene: TRBJ2-7
v_gene: TRBV18
d_gene: NA
CDR3nt: TGTGCCAGCTCTCCTGGACAGAGACGGGACTACGAGCAGTACTTC
CDR3aa: CASSPGQRRDYEQYF

abundance: NA
j_gene: TRBJ1-2
v_gene: TRBV10-3
d_gene: NA
CDR3nt: TGTGCCATCAGTGAAGGAGACTATGGCTACACCTTC
CDR3aa: CAISEGDYGYTF

abundance: NA
j_gene: TRBJ2-1
v_gene: TRBV5-1
d_gene: TRBD2
CDR3nt: TGCGCCAGCAGCTTGATCCTAGGAGAAGTTAGCGGGGAGTACAATGAGCAGTTCTTC
CDR3aa: CASSLILGEVSGEYNEQFF

abundance: NA
j_gene: TRBJ2-2
v_gene: TRBV5-1
d_gene: TRBD2
CDR3nt: TGCGCCAGCAGCTTCAGCGGGGCAGACACCGGGGAGCTGTTTTTT
CDR3aa: CASSFSGADTGELFF

abundance: NA
j_gene: TRBJ1-2
v_gene: TRBV28
d_gene: NA
CDR3nt: TGTGCCAGCAGTTTGTGGGAGGATAACTATGGCTACACCTTC
CDR3aa: CASSLWEDNYGYTF

abundance: NA
j_gene: TRBJ2-3
v_gene: TRBV7-6
d_gene: TRBD1
CDR3nt: TGTGCCAGCAGCCCTACCCCCGGACAGGGTTTTTCAGATACGCAGTATTTT
CDR3aa: CASSPTPGQGFSDTQYF

abundance: NA
j_gene: TRBJ1-2
v_gene: TRBV11-2
d_gene: NA
CDR3nt: TGTGCCAGCAGCTTAGGGACAGATTATGGCTACACCTTC
CDR3aa: CASSLGTDYGYTF

abundance: NA
j_gene: TRBJ2-3
v_gene: TRBV6-5
d_gene: NA
CDR3nt: TGTGCCAGCAGTCTAGGGGGTTTCACAGATACGCAGTATTTT
CDR3aa: CASSLGGFTDTQYF

abundance: NA
j_gene: TRBJ2-1
v_gene: TRBV5-6
d_gene: TRBD1
CDR3nt: TGTGCCAGCAGTCAACAGGGGGCGGTCTACAATGAGCAGTTCTTC
CDR3aa: CASSQQGAVYNEQFF

abundance: NA
j_gene: TRBJ1-2
v_gene: TRBV2
d_gene: NA
CDR3nt: TGTGCCAGCAGTGAAATACGCAGGGTCCAAAAGGGGCTTGAAGCTAACTATGGCTACACCTTC
CDR3aa: CASSEIRRVQKGLEANYGYTF

abundance: few
j_gene: TRBJ2-3
v_gene: TRBV6-6
d_gene: NA
CDR3nt: TGTGCCAGCACCACGGGGAGCACAGATACGCAGTATTTT
CDR3aa: CASTTGSTDTQYF

abundance: NA
j_gene: TRBJ2-1
v_gene: TRBV19
d_gene: NA
CDR3nt: TGTGCCAGTAGTGTCAACGGACACCTATACAATGAGCAGTTCTTC
CDR3aa: CASSVNGHLYNEQFF

abundance: NA
j_gene: TRBJ2-4
v_gene: TRBV18
d_gene: TRBD1
CDR3nt: TGTGCCAGCTCATTGGGACAGGGAGACAGTCAGTACTTC
CDR3aa: CASSLGQGDSQYF

abundance: NA
j_gene: TRBJ1-5
v_gene: TRBV19
d_gene: NA
CDR3nt: TGTGCCAGTAGACTTGCTAGGGAGATCAAGCCCCAGCATTTT
CDR3aa: CASRLAREIKPQHF